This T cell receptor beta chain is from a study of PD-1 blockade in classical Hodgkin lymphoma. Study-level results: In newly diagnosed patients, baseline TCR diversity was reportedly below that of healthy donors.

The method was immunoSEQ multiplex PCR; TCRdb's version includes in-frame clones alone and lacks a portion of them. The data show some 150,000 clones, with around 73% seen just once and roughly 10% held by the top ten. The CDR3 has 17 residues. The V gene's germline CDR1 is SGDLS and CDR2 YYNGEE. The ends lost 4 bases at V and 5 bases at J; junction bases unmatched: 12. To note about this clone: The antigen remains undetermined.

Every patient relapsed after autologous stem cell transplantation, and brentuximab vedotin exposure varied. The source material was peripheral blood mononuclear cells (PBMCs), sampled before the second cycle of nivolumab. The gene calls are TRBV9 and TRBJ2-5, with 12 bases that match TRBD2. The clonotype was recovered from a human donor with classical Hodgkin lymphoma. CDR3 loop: CASSSGLAGRSRETQYF. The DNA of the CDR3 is TGTGCCAGCAGCTCCGGACTAGCGGGGAGGTCAAGGGAGACCCAGTACTTC. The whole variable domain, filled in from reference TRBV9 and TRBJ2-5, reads DSGVTQTPKHLITATGQRVTLRCSPRSGDLSVYWYQQSLDQGLQFLIQYYNGEERAKGNILERFSAQQFPDLHSELNLSSLELGDSALYFCASSSGLAGRSRETQYFGPGTRLLVL.